This TCR beta chain appears in the sequencing data of a study of blood T cell repertoires in COVID-19. Looking at the study overall: Material from acute and convalescent COVID-19 was sourced from the United States, Italy and Spain. The analysed material was cDNA or gDNA that came from T cells, B-cell-depleted T cells, or PBMCs.

Trimming stripped 3 bases from V and 4 bases from J, with 13 bases between. This CDR3 is built from 14 residues. The germline V gene has CDR1 SGDLS and CDR2 YYNGEE. Methods used by the authors: Reference gene primer amplification yielded estimated nucleated cell counts. Measured with immunoSEQ multiplex PCR; TCRdb has only the in-frame clones, and not every one. V and J calls and clone size are given by that table; D and trimming were obtained from the DNA. This sample has under 200,000 clones, with around 87% found just once. The sequenced sample was peripheral blood. The sequence was collected from a man aged 18 to 30 with active or convalescent COVID-19. The chain links TRBV9 to TRBJ1-2; a possible D gene is TRBD1 (5 bases). CDR3 DNA: TGTGCCAGCAGCGGAGAGACAGTCGGCTATGGCTACACCTTC. It is translated as CASSGETVGYGYTF.